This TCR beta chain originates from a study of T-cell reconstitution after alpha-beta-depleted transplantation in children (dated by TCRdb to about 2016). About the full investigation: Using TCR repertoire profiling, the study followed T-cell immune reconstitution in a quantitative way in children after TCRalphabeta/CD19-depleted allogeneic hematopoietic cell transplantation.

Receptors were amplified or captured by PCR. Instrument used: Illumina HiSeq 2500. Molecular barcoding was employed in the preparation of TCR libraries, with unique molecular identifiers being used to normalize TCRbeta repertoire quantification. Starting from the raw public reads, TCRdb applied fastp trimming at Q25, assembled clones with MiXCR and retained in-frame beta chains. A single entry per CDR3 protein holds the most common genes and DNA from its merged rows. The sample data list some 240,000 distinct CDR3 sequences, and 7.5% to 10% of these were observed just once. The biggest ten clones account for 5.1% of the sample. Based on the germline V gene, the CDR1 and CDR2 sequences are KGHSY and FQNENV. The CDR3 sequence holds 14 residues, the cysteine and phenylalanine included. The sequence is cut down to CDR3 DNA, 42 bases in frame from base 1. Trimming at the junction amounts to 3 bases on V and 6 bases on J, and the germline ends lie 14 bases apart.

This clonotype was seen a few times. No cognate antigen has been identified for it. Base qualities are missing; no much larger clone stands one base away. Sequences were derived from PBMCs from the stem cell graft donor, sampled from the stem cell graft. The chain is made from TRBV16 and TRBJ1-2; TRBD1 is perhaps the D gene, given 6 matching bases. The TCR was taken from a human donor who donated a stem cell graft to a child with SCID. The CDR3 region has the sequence CASSHDRPPDGYTF. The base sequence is TGTGCCAGCAGCCACGACAGGCCCCCTGATGGCTACACCTTC. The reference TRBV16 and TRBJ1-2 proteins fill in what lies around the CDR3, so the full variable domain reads GEEVAQTPKHLVRGEGQKAKLYCAPIKGHSYVFWYQQVLKNEFKFLISFQNENVFDETGMPKERFSAKCLPNSPCSLEIQATKLEDSAVYFCASSHDRPPDGYTFGSGTRLTVV.